The subject of this entry is one T cell receptor beta chain. Its antigen is not identified. The method was immunoSEQ multiplex PCR; TCRdb's version includes in-frame clones alone and lacks a portion of them. The data contain some 140,000 clones, around nine tenths of them singletons. The data are from a study of T cell responses to AZD1222 COVID-19 vaccine. Overall study findings and caveats: Repertoire samples came only from after the peak T cell response.

The V and J ends lost 5 bases and 2 bases, in that order; junction bases with no gene match: 8. Germline V gene lookup returns CDR1 SGHVS and CDR2 FNYEAQ. This CDR3 is 15 amino acids long. The source material was peripheral blood, sampled on day 0 of AZD1222 vaccination. The chain links TRBV7-6 to TRBJ2-7, with TRBD2 matching over 8 bases. The TCR was taken from an adult in good health. The CDR3 protein is CASSPREGGTYEQYF. The CDR3 nucleotides read TGTGCCAGCAGCCCACGGGAGGGGGGAACCTACGAGCAGTACTTC.